These 32 T cell receptor beta chains share one sample of origin, sequenced in a study of T cell responses to AZD1222 COVID-19 vaccine. Sequencing was performed with immunoSEQ multiplex PCR; in TCRdb, only in-frame clones are kept and a portion is missing. The sample holds roughly 180,000 clones, approximately 90% seen once. Here the sequenced sample was peripheral blood, taken 28 days after the second AZD1222 dose. These receptors were collected from an adult who received the AZD1222 COVID-19 vaccine.

V gene TRBV5-1 combines with J gene TRBJ1-2; TRBD1 agrees at 10 bases. The V segment lost 6 bases and the J segment 6 bases; nucleotides outside the gene matches: 8. The CDR3 runs to 14 residues. CDR1 is SGHRS, CDR2 YFSETQ, per germline. CDR3 coding DNA: TGCGCCAGCACCCCGGAGGGACAGGGGAATGGCTACACCTTC. Encoded protein: CASTPEGQGNGYTF.

V and J are TRBV20-1 and TRBJ1-1; 9 bases align to TRBD1. V gave up 5 bases and J gave up 9 bases; unmatched junction bases: 4. The CDR3 is 11 residues long. From germline, CDR1 is DFQATT and CDR2 SNEGSKA (reference sequence). The DNA for the CDR3 is TGCAGTGCTTGGGACAGGGTGCAAGCTTTCTTT. This translates into CSAWDRVQAFF.

Here the CDR3 DNA reads TGTGCCAGCAGTTCCACTGCCTTTTCCTACGAGCAGTACTTC. This gives the protein CASSSTAFSYEQYF. The chain combines TRBV2 with TRBJ2-7, with unresolved D. This CDR3 region has 14 residues. Germline CDR1 and CDR2: SNHLY and FYNNEI. Trimming cost V 5 bases and J 1 base, with 12 bases left between them. Complete variable domain (other parts from reference TRBV2 and TRBJ2-7): EPEVTQTPSHQVTQMGQEVILRCVPISNHLYFYWYRQILGQKVEFLVSFYNNEISEKSEIFDDQFSVERPDGSNFTLKIRSTKLEDSAMYFCASSSTAFSYEQYFGPGTRLTVT.

This clone has just one count. The gene calls are TRBV10-2 and TRBJ2-1, with unresolved D. The CDR3 extends over 11 amino acids. Trimming took off 8 bases at V and 6 bases at J, with 8 bases between the two ends. Germline loops: CDR1 WSHSY, CDR2 SAAADI. In DNA, the CDR3 is TGCGCCAGCCGGGCCCCCAATGAGCAGTTCTTC. This encodes CASRAPNEQFF.

This chain links TRBV30 with TRBJ2-2, with 8 bases aligning to TRBD1. Germline-derived CDR1 and CDR2 are GTSNPN and SVGIG (reference sequence). The CDR3 totals 16 residues. Trimming took 6 bases from V and 5 from J; bases not matched to a gene: 14. The CDR3 protein is CACDVTIQGVTGELFF. The CDR3 DNA is TGTGCCTGCGATGTCACCATACAGGGGGTGACCGGGGAGCTGTTTTTT.

The table lists this clone with a few counts. The CDR3: CASSLGPDRSSYEQYF. In DNA form, the CDR3 reads TGTGCCAGCAGCTTAGGTCCTGATAGAAGCTCGTACGAGCAGTACTTC. This chain links TRBV5-6 with TRBJ2-7; D gene ambiguous. This CDR3 region has 16 residues. Germline-derived CDR1 and CDR2 are SGHDT and YYEEEE. Trimming cost V 2 bases and J 4 bases, with 19 bases left between them. Supplemented by reference TRBV5-6 and TRBJ2-7, the full variable domain reads DAGVTQSPTHLIKTRGQQVTLRCSPKSGHDTVSWYQQALGQGPQFIFQYYEEEERQRGNFPDRFSGHQFPNYSSELNVNALLLGDSALYLCASSLGPDRSSYEQYFGPGTRLTVT.

This chain joins TRBV19 and TRBJ1-3, with D possibly being TRBD1 (5 bases). CDR1 and CDR2 from the germline V gene are LNHDA and SQIVND (reference sequence). The V gene lost 4 bases and the J gene lost 9 bases, with 16 bases spanning the gap. The CDR3 covers 14 residues. DNA for the CDR3: TGTGCCAGTAGTACCGACAGCACCGGGGGCACCATATATTTT. Encoded protein: CASSTDSTGGTIYF.

The gene calls are TRBV5-4 and TRBJ2-1; 8 bases fit TRBD2. CDR1 is SGHNT and CDR2 is YYREEE in the germline V gene (reference sequence). This CDR3 comprises 15 residues. With V trimmed by 4 bases and J by 5 bases, 8 bases remained unmatched. CDR3 bases: TGTGCCAGCAGCGAAACGGGACTAGGGAACAATGAGCAGTTCTTC. It translates to CASSETGLGNNEQFF.

The chain links TRBV28 to TRBJ2-5, with D hard to call. Per the germline V gene, CDR1 is MDHEN and CDR2 is SYDVKM. The CDR3 covers 14 residues. Between the trimmed V and J ends, which lost 7 bases and 1 base, there was a span of 13 bases. The CDR3 nucleotides read TGTGCCAGCAACTTGCCCACGGCCCAAGAGACCCAGTACTTC. Translating it yields CASNLPTAQETQYF.

This rearrangement joins TRBV2 to TRBJ2-7; maybe TRBD1 (6 bases). Trimming cost V 7 bases and J 0 bases, with 10 bases left between them. There are 13 residues in the CDR3. Germline loops: CDR1 SNHLY, CDR2 FYNNEI. In DNA, the CDR3 is TGTGCCAGCATTACGGACAGCTCCTACGAGCAGTACTTC. Translating it yields CASITDSSYEQYF.

V is TRBV6-4 and J is TRBJ1-2; 8 nucleotides align to TRBD1. The CDR3 length is 15 residues. The junction had 8 bases not matched to a gene; V was cut back by 3 bases and J by 5 bases. Per germline, CDR1 MRHNA and CDR2 SNTAGT. CDR3 bases: TGTGCCAGCAGTGAAGCCCAGGGGGCAGGGTATGGCTACACCTTC. This gives the protein CASSEAQGAGYGYTF.

In its sample, this clone was seen a few times. J is TRBJ1-1 and V is TRBV25-1; D might be TRBD1 (5 bases). With 3 bases removed from V and 1 base from J, the gap between germline ends came to 15 bases. This CDR3 is 16 amino acids long. Germline V gene lookup returns CDR1 MGHDK and CDR2 SYGVNS. This CDR3 reads CASSDSRGRRNTEAFF. The CDR3 DNA reads TGTGCCAGCAGTGATAGTAGGGGACGGCGGAACACTGAAGCTTTCTTT.

This chain links TRBV3-1 (or the pseudogene TRBV3-2) with TRBJ2-5; D ambiguous. Trimming shortened V by 4 bases and J by 4 bases, and 19 bases separated the two germline ends. Germline V lookup: CDR1 LGHDT, CDR2 YNNKEL (reference sequence). CDR3 length: 16 amino acids. The CDR3 DNA reads as TGTGCCAGCAGCCCAATTAGCCCCGGTAATGCAGAGACCCAGTACTTC. Protein product: CASSPISPGNAETQYF.

The V call is TRBV27, the J call TRBJ2-7; TRBD1 agrees at 9 bases. The trim removed 2 bases at V and 6 bases at J, leaving 14 bases unmatched. The germline CDR1 and CDR2 sequences are MNHEY and SMNVEV (reference sequence). The length of the CDR3 is 17 residues. The CDR3 region has the DNA TGTGCCAGCAGTTTACCAGCATGGACAGGGGCCGTAGGCGAGCAGTACTTC. The encoded protein is CASSLPAWTGAVGEQYF.

The CDR3 sequence: CARPVQPQHF. CDR3 in DNA: TGTGCCAGGCCGGTTCAGCCCCAGCATTTT. V gene TRBV19 combines with J gene TRBJ1-5; no clear D gene. Per germline, CDR1 LNHDA and CDR2 SQIVND (reference sequence). Trimming removed 9 bases from V and 6 bases from J, with 6 bases in between. The CDR3 contains 10 residues.

This chain links TRBV4-1 with TRBJ1-1, with D possibly TRBD1 on 5 matching bases. This CDR3 has 18 amino acids. The V gene lost 0 bases and the J gene lost 1 base, with 18 bases spanning the gap. Germline V gives CDR1 MGHRA, CDR2 YSYEKL. In nucleotides, the CDR3 is TGCGCCAGCAGCCAAGAATTCCCCGGTGGGGGGAAGAACACTGAAGCTTTCTTT. Translation: CASSQEFPGGGKNTEAFF.

The genes are TRBV6-2 or TRBV6-3 and TRBJ1-2; D is ambiguous. V was trimmed by 4 bases and J by 5 bases, leaving 11 bases between them. The V gene's germline CDR1 is MNHEY and CDR2 SVGEGT. The CDR3 runs to 13 residues. The CDR3 DNA reads as TGTGCCAGCAGTTCGGGCGGTAATTATGGCTACACCTTC. Residues: CASSSGGNYGYTF.

V and J are TRBV5-6 and TRBJ1-2; weak D call: TRBD1 (5 bases). Germline CDR1 reads SGHDT; CDR2 reads YYEEEE. The CDR3 is 14 residues long. Trimming left V 5 bases short and J 4 bases short, with 15 bases between. This CDR3 reads CASSLPGRPYGYTF. The DNA of the CDR3 is TGTGCCAGCAGTTTACCGGGACGGCCCTATGGCTACACCTTC. The variable domain in full, with the rest retrieved from reference TRBV5-6 and TRBJ1-2, is DAGVTQSPTHLIKTRGQQVTLRCSPKSGHDTVSWYQQALGQGPQFIFQYYEEEERQRGNFPDRFSGHQFPNYSSELNVNALLLGDSALYLCASSLPGRPYGYTFGSGTRLTVV.

The CDR3 DNA reads TGTGCCAGCAGTGACCGACAGGGGCTCGGGGAGCTGTTTTTT. It specifies CASSDRQGLGELFF. The chain combines TRBV6-1 with TRBJ2-2; TRBD1 matches 8 bases. V shed 3 bases and J 7 bases; nucleotides not matched to a gene: 4. This CDR3 has 14 residues. CDR1 MNHNS and CDR2 SASEGT come from the germline V gene.

The gene calls are TRBV7-6 and TRBJ2-1; 9 bases agree with TRBD2. In germline, CDR1 is SGHVS, CDR2 FNYEAQ. This CDR3 spans 15 amino acids. Trimming at V came to 5 bases and at J to 5 bases, leaving 7 bases not matched to a gene. The CDR3 DNA sequence: TGTGCCAGCAGCCCCCCGACTAGCGGCGACAATGAGCAGTTCTTC. As protein: CASSPPTSGDNEQFF.

V is TRBV14 and J is TRBJ1-2, with 7 bases aligning to TRBD1. Losses at the gene ends were 5 bases for V and 3 bases for J; bases not matched to a gene: 9. CDR1 is SGHDN, CDR2 FVKESK, per germline. The CDR3 has 15 residues. CDR3 DNA: TGTGCCAGCAGCGCCACAGGGGAGCCCTACTATGGCTACACCTTC. Translating gives CASSATGEPYYGYTF.

The chain carries TRBV6-5 and TRBJ2-7, with 9 nucleotides matching TRBD1. Germline CDR1 reads MNHEY; CDR2 reads SVGAGI. The CDR3 extends over 15 amino acids. The trim removed 2 bases at V and 2 bases at J, leaving 4 bases unmatched. The CDR3, as DNA: TGTGCCAGCAGTTACGACCGGGACAGGGCCTACGAGCAGTACTTC. It translates to CASSYDRDRAYEQYF.

V usage is TRBV30 and J usage is TRBJ2-7; 9 bases match TRBD1. V was clipped by 2 bases and J by 2 bases; unmatched bases: 4. CDR3 length equals 14 residues. The germline V gene has CDR1 GTSNPN and CDR2 SVGIG (reference sequence). CDR3 amino acids: CAWSRGQGPYEQYF. CDR3 nucleotide sequence: TGTGCCTGGAGTAGGGGACAGGGACCCTACGAGCAGTACTTC.

This chain joins TRBV10-3 and TRBJ2-7; 7 bases map to TRBD1. CDR3 size: 16 residues. Per the germline V gene, CDR1 is ENHRY and CDR2 is SYGVKD. V shed 5 bases, J shed 0 bases, and the junction held 10 bases outside the gene matches. The CDR3 is CAISSQGQLLSYEQYF. The CDR3 DNA sequence: TGTGCCATCAGTTCCCAGGGACAGCTCCTCTCCTACGAGCAGTACTTC.

This chain links TRBV2 with TRBJ2-7, with D perhaps TRBD1 (6 bases). Trimming left V 7 bases short and J 4 bases short, with 20 bases between. The germline CDR1 and CDR2 sequences are SNHLY and FYNNEI. The CDR3 contains 15 residues. For the CDR3, the DNA is TGTGCCAGCACAAACCCCGCCGGACAGAAATACGAGCAGTACTTC. Amino acid sequence: CASTNPAGQKYEQYF.

This clone was seen just once. The rearrangement uses TRBV20-1 and TRBJ1-2; unclear D gene. Trimming took 5 bases from V and 6 from J, leaving 4 bases between them. Germline-derived CDR1 and CDR2 are DFQATT and SNEGSKA (reference sequence). This CDR3 has 9 amino acids. CDR3 sequence: CSASDGYTF. The CDR3 DNA reads TGCAGTGCTTCGGATGGCTACACCTTC.

The chain has TRBV5-1 and TRBJ2-1, with a weak D call TRBD1 (6 bases). CDR1 and CDR2 (germline): SGHRS, YFSETQ. The CDR3 has 14 residues. V dropped 4 bases and J dropped 2 bases, with 10 bases sitting between them. The CDR3 coding sequence is TGCGCCAGCAGCGAGGGACAAACCTACAATGAGCAGTTCTTC. This sequence encodes CASSEGQTYNEQFF.

This CDR3 reads CASNPGALGGSYEQYF. The CDR3 coding sequence is TGTGCCAGCAACCCAGGGGCCCTAGGGGGGTCCTACGAGCAGTACTTC. V and J are TRBV28 and TRBJ2-7; perhaps D is TRBD1 or TRBD2 (6 bases each). Germline V lookup: CDR1 MDHEN, CDR2 SYDVKM. With 7 bases removed from V and 1 base from J, the gap between germline ends came to 20 bases. The CDR3 has 16 residues.

This clone showed up just a few times. The chain couples TRBV28 to TRBJ1-6; tentative D call: TRBD1 (5 bases). This CDR3 has 14 residues. CDR1 is MDHEN, CDR2 SYDVKM, per germline. Trimming stripped 2 bases from V and 8 bases from J, with 10 bases between. CDR3 amino acids: CASSLLVGHSPLHF. In DNA form, the CDR3 reads TGTGCCAGCAGTTTACTAGTGGGGCATTCACCCCTCCACTTT.

This chain uses TRBV5-1 with TRBJ1-1, with D possibly TRBD1 on 5 matching bases. The CDR3 extends over 13 amino acids. The V end was cut by 4 bases, the J end by 5 bases, with 12 bases between. In germline, CDR1 is SGHRS, CDR2 YFSETQ. CDR3 in amino acids: CASSATVLTEAFF. The CDR3 nucleotides read TGCGCCAGCAGCGCGACAGTGTTGACTGAAGCTTTCTTT.

The chain carries TRBV5-1 and TRBJ1-2, with D possibly TRBD1 on 6 matching bases. In germline, CDR1 is SGHRS, CDR2 YFSETQ. The CDR3 extends over 12 amino acids. The V gene lost 7 bases and the J gene lost 4 bases, with 11 bases spanning the gap. As DNA, the CDR3 is TGCGCCAGCCCTGGGGGCGGCTATGGCTACACCTTC. Protein: CASPGGGYGYTF.

The rearrangement uses TRBV9 and TRBJ2-5; D is perhaps TRBD2 (6 bases). Germline values: CDR1 SGDLS, CDR2 YYNGEE. The CDR3 has 15 residues. Trimming took 0 bases from V and 5 from J, leaving 14 bases between them. CDR3 sequence: CASSVAGGVRETQYF. As DNA, the CDR3 is TGTGCCAGCAGCGTAGCTGGAGGGGTCCGGGAGACCCAGTACTTC.